This record looks at one T cell receptor beta chain sequence and its context. Assay used: immunoSEQ multiplex PCR; TCRdb lists only in-frame clones, some missing. The sample carries 7,500 to 8,500 clones, just under 65% recorded once. This record comes from a study of sequential checkpoint blockade in melanoma. Germline CDR1 is MNHEY and CDR2 is SMNVEV (reference sequence). V dropped 6 bases and J dropped 4; count of bases not matched to a gene: 14. The CDR3 has 16 amino acids. Indicated treatment: randomized to nivolumab then ipilimumab (arm A) or the reverse (arm B). None of the patients previously received DNA-damaging chemotherapy. From thawed PBMCs, live CD3+CD8+ cells negative for CD19 and CD56 were sorted.

The material was CD8+ T cells sorted from blood (inferred from file names), obtained from a patient given nivolumab and ipilimumab in sequence. The V and J genes are TRBV27 and TRBJ2-5; 7 bases match TRBD1. The TCR originated in a human patient with melanoma. Some clones in this sample may be carry-over from other donors' samples. For the CDR3, the DNA is TGTGCCAGCAGCGAGAACAGGGGAGCGAAGCGAGAGACCCAGTACTTC. Translating gives CASSENRGAKRETQYF.